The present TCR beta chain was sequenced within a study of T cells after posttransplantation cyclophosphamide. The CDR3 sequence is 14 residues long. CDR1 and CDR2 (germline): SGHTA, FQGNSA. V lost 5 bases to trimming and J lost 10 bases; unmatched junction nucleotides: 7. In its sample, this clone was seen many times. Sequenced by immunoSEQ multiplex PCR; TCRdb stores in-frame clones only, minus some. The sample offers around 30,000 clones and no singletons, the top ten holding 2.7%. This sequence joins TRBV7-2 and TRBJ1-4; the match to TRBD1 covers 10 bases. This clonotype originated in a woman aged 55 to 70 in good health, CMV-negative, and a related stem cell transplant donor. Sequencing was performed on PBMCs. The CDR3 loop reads CASSQTGGVGKLFF. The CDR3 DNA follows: TGTGCCAGCAGCCAGACAGGGGGCGTCGGAAAACTGTTTTTT. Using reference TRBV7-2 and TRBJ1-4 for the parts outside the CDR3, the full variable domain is GAGVSQSPSNKVTEKGKDVELRCDPISGHTALYWYRQSLGQGLEFLIYFQGNSAPDKSGLPSDRFSAERTGGSVSTLTIQRTQQEDSAVYLCASSQTGGVGKLFFGSGTQLSVL.